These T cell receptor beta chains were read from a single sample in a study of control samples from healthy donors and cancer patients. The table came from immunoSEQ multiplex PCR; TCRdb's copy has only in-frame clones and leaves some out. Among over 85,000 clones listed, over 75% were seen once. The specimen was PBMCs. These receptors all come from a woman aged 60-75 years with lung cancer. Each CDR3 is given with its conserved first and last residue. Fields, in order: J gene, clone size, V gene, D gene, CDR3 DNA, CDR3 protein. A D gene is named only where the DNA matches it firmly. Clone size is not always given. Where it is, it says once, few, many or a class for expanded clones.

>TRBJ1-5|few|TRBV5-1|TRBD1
TGCGCCAGCAGCGACGGGACAGGGGGAAATCAGCCCCAGCATTTT
CASSDGTGGNQPQHF
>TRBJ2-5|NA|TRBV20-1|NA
TGCAGTGCTAGAGAAGGGGAGACCCAGTACTTC
CSAREGETQYF
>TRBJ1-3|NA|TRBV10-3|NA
TGTGCCATCAGTGGGGCCTCCTCTGGAAACACCATATATTTT
CAISGASSGNTIYF
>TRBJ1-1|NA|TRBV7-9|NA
TGTGCCAGCAGCTTGAGGGGAAGGAACACTGAAGCTTTCTTT
CASSLRGRNTEAFF
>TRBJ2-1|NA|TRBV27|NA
TGTGCCAGCAGTTTAGGGAGTTTAGGTGAGCAGTTCTTC
CASSLGSLGEQFF
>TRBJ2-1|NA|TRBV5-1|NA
TGCGCCAGCAGCCTGATCACTAGTAGCTACAATGAGCAGTTCTTC
CASSLITSSYNEQFF
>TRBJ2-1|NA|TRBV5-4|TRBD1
TGTGCCAGCTCCTTTAGGACAGGGGGGCACAATGAGCAGTTCTTC
CASSFRTGGHNEQFF
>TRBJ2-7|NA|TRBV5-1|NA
TGCGCCAGCAGCTTAGAGGCCACCGACTTCTCCTACGAGCAGTACTTC
CASSLEATDFSYEQYF
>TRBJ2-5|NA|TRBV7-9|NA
TGTGCCAGCAGCTTGGGACTGGGATTGACAGAGACCCAGTACTTC
CASSLGLGLTETQYF
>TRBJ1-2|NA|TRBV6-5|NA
TGTGCCAGCAGACCAGTACAAGACAACTATGGCTACACCTTC
CASRPVQDNYGYTF
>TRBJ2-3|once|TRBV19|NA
TGTGCCAGTAGTAGGGCCCAGAGCGGAGTTGATACGCAGTATTTT
CASSRAQSGVDTQYF
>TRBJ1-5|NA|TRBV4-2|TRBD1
TGTGCCAGCAGCCAAGGGACAGGGAGTAATCAGCCCCAGCATTTT
CASSQGTGSNQPQHF
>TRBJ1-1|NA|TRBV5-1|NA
TGCGCCAGCAGCTTGGACAGAATGAACACTGAAGCTTTCTTT
CASSLDRMNTEAFF
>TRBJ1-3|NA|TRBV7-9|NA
TGTGCCAGCAGCTTGGGGCAGGGTCTCTCTGGAAACACCATATATTTT
CASSLGQGLSGNTIYF
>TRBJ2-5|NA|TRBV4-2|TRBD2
TGTGCCAGCAGCCAAGAAACCCAGCGGGGGCTCCAAGAGACCCAGTACTTC
CASSQETQRGLQETQYF
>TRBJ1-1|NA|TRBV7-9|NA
TGTGCCAGCAGCTTAGCGAACGGATTGAACACTGAAGCTTTCTTT
CASSLANGLNTEAFF
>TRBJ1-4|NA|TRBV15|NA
TGTGCCACCAGCATAGGGATGGGCCAGTTGAATGAAAAACTGTTTTTT
CATSIGMGQLNEKLFF
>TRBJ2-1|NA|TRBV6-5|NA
TGTGCCAGCGAGGGCCCTCACAGTAATGAGCAGTTCTTC
CASEGPHSNEQFF
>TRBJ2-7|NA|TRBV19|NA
TGTGCCAGTAGTTGGGACGGAGCCTACGAGCAGTACTTC
CASSWDGAYEQYF
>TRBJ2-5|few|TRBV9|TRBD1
TGTGCCAGCAGCGTAGATGGGACAGGGGAGACCCAGTACTTC
CASSVDGTGETQYF
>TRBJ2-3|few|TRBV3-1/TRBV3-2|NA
TGTGCCAGCAGCCCCAACCACGGCACAGATACGCAGTATTTT
CASSPNHGTDTQYF
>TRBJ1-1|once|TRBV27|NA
TGTGCCAGCAGTTTACGGACCAAGACTGAAGCTTTCTTT
CASSLRTKTEAFF
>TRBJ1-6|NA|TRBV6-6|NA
TGTGCCAGCAGTCGATCCACCCCTTATAATTCACCCCTCCACTTT
CASSRSTPYNSPLHF
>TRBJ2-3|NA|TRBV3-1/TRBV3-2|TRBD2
TGTGCCAGCAGCCTACTAGCGGGGTCCACAGATACGCAGTATTTT
CASSLLAGSTDTQYF
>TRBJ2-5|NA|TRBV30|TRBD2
TGTGCCTGGACCTGGGGGGGTCAAGAGACCCAGTACTTC
CAWTWGGQETQYF
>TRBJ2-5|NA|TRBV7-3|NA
TGTGCCAGCAGCTTAGGTGGGGGCAGTCAAGAGACCCAGTACTTC
CASSLGGGSQETQYF
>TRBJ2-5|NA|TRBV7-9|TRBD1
TGTGCCAGCACCATCCCGTCCGGGACAGGGCAAGAGACCCAGTACTTC
CASTIPSGTGQETQYF
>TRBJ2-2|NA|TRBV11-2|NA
TGTGCCAGCAGCTTAAATTGGGGTTCCACCGGGGAGCTGTTTTTT
CASSLNWGSTGELFF
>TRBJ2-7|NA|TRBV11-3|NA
TGTGCCAGCAGCTCTAGCTATAGCTCCTACGAGCAGTACTTC
CASSSSYSSYEQYF
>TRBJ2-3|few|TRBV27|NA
TGTGCCAGCAGTTCTCGTTCGGGTAGGGGCCACGGAGATACGCAGTATTTT
CASSSRSGRGHGDTQYF
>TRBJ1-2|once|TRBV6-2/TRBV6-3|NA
TGTGCCAGCAGTTACGGTGCGGATGCGAACTATGGCTACACCTTC
CASSYGADANYGYTF
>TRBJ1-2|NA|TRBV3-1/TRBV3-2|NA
TGTGCCAGCAGTGGACAGCCTAACTATGGCTACACCTTC
CASSGQPNYGYTF
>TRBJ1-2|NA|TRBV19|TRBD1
TGTGCCAGTAGTATAGCCCCAACAGGGGCCTACTATGGCTACACCTTC
CASSIAPTGAYYGYTF
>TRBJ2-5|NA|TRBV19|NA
TGTGCCAGTAGTATAGGGTCGAACCGGCGGGAGACCCAGTACTTC
CASSIGSNRRETQYF
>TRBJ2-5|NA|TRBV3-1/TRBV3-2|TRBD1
TGTGCCAGCCAGCCCAGGGACAGGACCCAAGAGACCCAGTACTTC
CASQPRDRTQETQYF
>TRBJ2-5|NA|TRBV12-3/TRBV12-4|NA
TGTGCCAGCAAGGGGGATCAAGAGACCCAGTACTTC
CASKGDQETQYF